This T cell receptor beta chain was sequenced during a study of T-cell memory formation after mild COVID-19. Study-wide context: The two donors had largely donor-specific TCR clusters.

TCRdb recomputed calls from the 5' RACE reads with MiXCR, one row per CDR3 protein. The sample records about 430,000 distinct CDR3 sequences, approximately 25% being singletons. V gave up 1 base and J gave up 6 bases, with 15 bases separating them. CDR3 length: 15 residues. CDR1 MNHNS and CDR2 SASEGT come from the germline V gene. The V and J genes are TRBV6-1 and TRBJ1-2, with D uncertain. This clonotype was sampled from an adult woman who had mild COVID-19 (a few samples of this study predate the infection). Cell type and time point are not known. The sample comprised PBMCs or a T cell subset sorted from them (not recorded which). CDR3 loop: CASSEEKIGVHGYTF. In DNA form, the CDR3 reads TGTGCCAGCAGTGAAGAAAAAATCGGTGTACATGGCTACACCTTC.